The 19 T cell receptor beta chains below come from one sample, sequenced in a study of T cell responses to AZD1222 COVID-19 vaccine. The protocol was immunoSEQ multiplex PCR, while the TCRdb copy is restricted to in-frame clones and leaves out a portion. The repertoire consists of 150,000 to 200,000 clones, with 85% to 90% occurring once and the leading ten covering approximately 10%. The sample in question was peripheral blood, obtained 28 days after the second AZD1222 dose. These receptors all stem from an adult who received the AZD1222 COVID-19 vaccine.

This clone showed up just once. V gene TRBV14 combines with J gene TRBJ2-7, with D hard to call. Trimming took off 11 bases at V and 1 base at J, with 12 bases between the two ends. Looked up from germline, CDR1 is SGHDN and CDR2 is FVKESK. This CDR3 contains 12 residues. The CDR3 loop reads CACEPDSYEQYF. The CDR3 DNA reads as TGTGCCTGCGAGCCCGATTCCTACGAGCAGTACTTC. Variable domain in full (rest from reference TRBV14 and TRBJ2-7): EAGVTQFPSHSVIEKGQTVTLRCDPISGHDNLYWYRRVMGKEIKFLLHFVKESKQDESGMPNNRFLAERTGGTYSTLKVQPAELEDSGVYFCACEPDSYEQYFGPGTRLTVT.

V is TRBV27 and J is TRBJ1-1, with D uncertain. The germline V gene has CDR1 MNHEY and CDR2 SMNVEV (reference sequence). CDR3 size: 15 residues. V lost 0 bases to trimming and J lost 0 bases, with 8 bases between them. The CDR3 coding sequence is TGTGCCAGCAGTTTATCGCTCGCTCTGAACACTGAAGCTTTCTTT. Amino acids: CASSLSLALNTEAFF.

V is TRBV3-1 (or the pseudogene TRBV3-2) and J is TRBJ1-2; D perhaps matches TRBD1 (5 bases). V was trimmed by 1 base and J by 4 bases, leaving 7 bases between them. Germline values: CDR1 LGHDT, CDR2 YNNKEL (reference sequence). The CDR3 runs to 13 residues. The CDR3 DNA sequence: TGTGCCAGCAGCCAAGTAGACAGCTATGGCTACACCTTC. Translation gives CASSQVDSYGYTF.

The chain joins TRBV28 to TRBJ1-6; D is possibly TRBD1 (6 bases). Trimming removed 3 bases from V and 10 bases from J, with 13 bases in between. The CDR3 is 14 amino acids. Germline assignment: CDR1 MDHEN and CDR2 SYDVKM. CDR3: CASSLHRVDSPLHF. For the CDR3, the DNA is TGTGCCAGCAGTTTGCACAGGGTAGACTCACCCCTCCACTTT. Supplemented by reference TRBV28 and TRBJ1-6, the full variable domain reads DVKVTQSSRYLVKRTGEKVFLECVQDMDHENMFWYRQDPGLGLRLIYFSYDVKMKEKGDIPEGYSVSREKKERFSLILESASTNQTSMYLCASSLHRVDSPLHFGNGTRLTVT.

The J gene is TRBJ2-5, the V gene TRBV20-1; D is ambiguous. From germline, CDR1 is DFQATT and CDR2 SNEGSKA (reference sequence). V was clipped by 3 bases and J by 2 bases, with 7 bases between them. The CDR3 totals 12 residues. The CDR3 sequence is CSASWAQETQYF. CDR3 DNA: TGCAGTGCTAGTTGGGCGCAAGAGACCCAGTACTTC.

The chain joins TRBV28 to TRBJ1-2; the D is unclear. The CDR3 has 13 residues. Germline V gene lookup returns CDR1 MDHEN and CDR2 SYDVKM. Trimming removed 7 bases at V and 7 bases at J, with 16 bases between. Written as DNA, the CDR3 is TGTGCCAGCACAACCGTGATCTTTGGTGGCTACACCTTC. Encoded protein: CASTTVIFGGYTF.

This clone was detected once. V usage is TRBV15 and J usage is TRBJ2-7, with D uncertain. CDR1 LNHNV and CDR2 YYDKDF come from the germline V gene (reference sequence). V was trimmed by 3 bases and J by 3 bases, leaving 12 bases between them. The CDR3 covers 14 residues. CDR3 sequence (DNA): TGTGCCACCAGCAGTCCTCACACTGTCTACGAGCAGTACTTC. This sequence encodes CATSSPHTVYEQYF.

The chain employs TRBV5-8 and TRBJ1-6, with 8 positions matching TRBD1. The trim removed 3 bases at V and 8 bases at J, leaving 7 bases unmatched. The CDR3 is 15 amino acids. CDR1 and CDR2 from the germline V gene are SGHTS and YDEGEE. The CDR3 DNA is TGTGCCAGCAGCTCCGGACAGGGCGAGGATTCACCCCTCCACTTT. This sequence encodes CASSSGQGEDSPLHF. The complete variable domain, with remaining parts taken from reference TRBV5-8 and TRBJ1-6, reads EAGVTQSPTHLIKTRGQQATLRCSPISGHTSVYWYQQALGLGLQFLLWYDEGEERNRGNFPPRFSGRQFPNYSSELNVNALELEDSALYLCASSSGQGEDSPLHFGNGTRLTVT.

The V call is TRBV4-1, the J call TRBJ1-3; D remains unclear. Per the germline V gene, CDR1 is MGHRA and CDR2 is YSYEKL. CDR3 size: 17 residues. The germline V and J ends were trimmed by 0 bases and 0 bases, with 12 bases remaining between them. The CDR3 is CASSQDHQPFSGNTIYF. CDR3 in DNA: TGCGCCAGCAGCCAAGATCACCAGCCCTTCTCTGGAAACACCATATATTTT.

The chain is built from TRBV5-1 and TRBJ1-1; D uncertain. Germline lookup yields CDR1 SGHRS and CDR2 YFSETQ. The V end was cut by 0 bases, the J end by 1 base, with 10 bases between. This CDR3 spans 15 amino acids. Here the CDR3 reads CASSLGRLTNTEAFF. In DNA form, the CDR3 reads TGCGCCAGCAGCTTGGGCAGACTCACGAACACTGAAGCTTTCTTT.

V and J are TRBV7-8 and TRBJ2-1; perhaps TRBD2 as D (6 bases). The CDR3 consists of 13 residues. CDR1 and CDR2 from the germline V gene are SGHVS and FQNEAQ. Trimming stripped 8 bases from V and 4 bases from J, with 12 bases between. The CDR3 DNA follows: TGTGCCAGCGCCGGGACTGGGTACAATGAGCAGTTCTTC. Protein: CASAGTGYNEQFF. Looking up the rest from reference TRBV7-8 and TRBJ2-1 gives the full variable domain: GAGVSQSPRYKVAKRGQDVALRCDPISGHVSLFWYQQALGQGPEFLTYFQNEAQLDKSGLPSDRFFAERPEGSVSTLKIQRTQQEDSAVYLCASAGTGYNEQFFGPGTRLTVL.

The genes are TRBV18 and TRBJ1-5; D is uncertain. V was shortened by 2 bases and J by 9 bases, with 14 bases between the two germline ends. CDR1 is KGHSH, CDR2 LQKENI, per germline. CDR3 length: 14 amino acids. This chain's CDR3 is CASSPYGVLAPQHF. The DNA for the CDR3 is TGTGCCAGCTCACCATACGGGGTCCTAGCGCCCCAGCATTTT.

This chain's CDR3 is CASSVGGSYGYTF. For the CDR3, the DNA is TGTGCCAGCAGCGTAGGGGGGAGCTATGGCTACACCTTC. J is TRBJ1-2 and V is TRBV9; a possible D gene is TRBD1 (5 bases). Germline V gene lookup returns CDR1 SGDLS and CDR2 YYNGEE. This CDR3 has 13 residues. The V gene lost 0 bases and the J gene lost 4 bases, with 7 bases spanning the gap.

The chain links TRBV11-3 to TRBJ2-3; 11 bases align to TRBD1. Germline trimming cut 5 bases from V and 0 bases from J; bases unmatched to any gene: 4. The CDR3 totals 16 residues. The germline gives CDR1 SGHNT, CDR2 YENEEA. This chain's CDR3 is CASSQGTGGSTDTQYF. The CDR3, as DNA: TGTGCCAGCAGCCAAGGGACAGGGGGTAGCACAGATACGCAGTATTTT.

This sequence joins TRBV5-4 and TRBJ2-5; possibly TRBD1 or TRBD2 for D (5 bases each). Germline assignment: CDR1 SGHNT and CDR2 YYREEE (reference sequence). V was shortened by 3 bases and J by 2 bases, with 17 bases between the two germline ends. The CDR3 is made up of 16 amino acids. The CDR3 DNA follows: TGTGCCAGCAGCTCGATGAGGGGTCGGGGACAAGAGACCCAGTACTTC. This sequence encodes CASSSMRGRGQETQYF.

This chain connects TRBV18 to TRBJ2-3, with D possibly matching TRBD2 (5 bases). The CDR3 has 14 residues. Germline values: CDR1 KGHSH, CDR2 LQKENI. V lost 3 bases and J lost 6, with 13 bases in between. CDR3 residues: CASSPGRRLDTQYF. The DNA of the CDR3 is TGTGCCAGCTCACCCGGACGGAGGTTGGATACGCAGTATTTT.

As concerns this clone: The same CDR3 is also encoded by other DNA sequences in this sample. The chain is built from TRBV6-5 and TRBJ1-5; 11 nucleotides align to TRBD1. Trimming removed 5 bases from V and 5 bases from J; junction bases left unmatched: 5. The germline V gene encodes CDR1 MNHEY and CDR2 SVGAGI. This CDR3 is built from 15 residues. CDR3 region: CASSRRTGGDQPQHF. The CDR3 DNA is TGTGCCAGCAGTCGACGGACAGGGGGCGATCAGCCCCAGCATTTT.

The CDR3: CASRDSRGDEQFF. The CDR3 DNA reads as TGTGCCAGCAGGGACTCCCGAGGGGATGAGCAGTTCTTC. The chain uses TRBV7-8 and TRBJ2-1; D is tentatively TRBD1 or TRBD2 (5 bases each). The CDR3 extends over 13 amino acids. V was pared by 6 bases and J by 8 bases, with 14 bases between. In germline, CDR1 is SGHVS, CDR2 FQNEAQ.

The CDR3 region has the DNA TGTGCCAGCTCACAAGAGGGGACCGAGAACACTGAAGCTTTCTTT. Residues: CASSQEGTENTEAFF. The gene calls are TRBV18 and TRBJ1-1, with D tentatively TRBD1 (5 bases). Germline V gives CDR1 KGHSH, CDR2 LQKENI. This CDR3 region has 15 residues. The V and J ends lost 4 bases and 1 base respectively, with 13 bases between them. The whole variable domain, filled in from reference TRBV18 and TRBJ1-1, reads NAGVMQNPRHLVRRRGQEARLRCSPMKGHSHVYWYRQLPEEGLKFMVYLQKENIIDESGMPKERFSAEFPKEGPSILRIQQVVRGDSAAYFCASSQEGTENTEAFFGQGTRLTVV.